This T cell receptor beta chain emerged from a study of cytomegalovirus exposure and HLA in healthy donors. Per germline, CDR1 SEHNR and CDR2 FQNEAQ (reference sequence). The CDR3 consists of 16 residues. The primer mix had 60 Vbeta and 13 Jbeta primers. Here immunoSEQ multiplex PCR was the method, and the copy in TCRdb shows in-frame clones only, minus some. The repertoire includes around 220,000 clones, approximately 80% of them detected once, and 15% to 17% sits in the top ten. This clone turned up a few times. The junction does not match germline at one end; this may be a read error. The clonotype comes from a man aged 35 to 55 in good health and CMV-seronegative. This sequence joins TRBV7-9 and TRBJ2-5; 10 positions match TRBD2. The sequenced sample consisted of PBMCs. CDR3 in DNA: TGTTCCAGCAGCTTAACACGGACTAGCGGTCGGGAGACCCAGTACTTC. Translated, it gives CSSSLTRTSGRETQYF.